This T cell receptor beta chain was identified during a study of OX40 agonist ivuxolimab in advanced cancers. Across the whole study: Age averaged around 54 years (range roughly 23 to 79), and about 86% were male. General study results and limits: What antigens the expanded peripheral T cells recognized was never established. In CD8+ T cells, expanded clones were on average more numerous than in CD4+.

Here immunoSEQ multiplex PCR was the method, and the copy in TCRdb shows in-frame clones only, minus some. Of over 90,000 clones listed, approximately 94% are singletons. A word on this clone: The antigen is unknown. At one boundary the junction diverges from the germline segment, which might be a read error.

In germline, CDR1 is ENHRY, CDR2 SYGVKD. This CDR3 is built from 14 residues. The source is an adult with an advanced solid tumor such as melanoma, head and neck, liver or kidney cancer. Sequenced here: CD4+ or CD8+ T cells sorted from blood, sampled in a trial of the OX40 agonist ivuxolimab. The genes are TRBV10-3 and TRBJ2-3; D may correspond to TRBD1 or TRBD2 (5 bases each). This CDR3 reads CAISGDVSTNTQYF. CDR3 coding DNA: TGTGCCATCAGTGGGGACGTTAGCACAAATACGCAGTATTTT.